This T cell receptor (beta chain) is drawn from a study of beta chain features in type 1 diabetes (dated by TCRdb to 2016 to 2019). Study-wide context: Patients and healthy donors did not differ in mean age, gender distribution, total cell number or subset yield. Across all samples, 90 million to 130 million sorted cells were examined, and cell number per subset correlated strongly with RNA yield. In the study, recently diagnosed type 1 diabetes patients and matched healthy donors were compared on the TCRB repertoires of their sorted circulating CD4+ T cell subsets. Regulatory and stem cell-like memory subsets were obtained from only 8 patients and about eight healthy donors, while naive and central memory subsets were obtained from all 28 donors. The paper's findings and limits, for the study overall: Because cDNA rather than genomic DNA was sequenced, highly expressing activated cells could have been over-represented, although no difference in activation and CD3 levels was found between groups. Shorter templates might have been favored by PCR, but patient and control samples were amplified and corrected together, so both groups would have been affected equally by any skew. Naive, central memory and regulatory TCRB repertoires appeared to be more similar among patients than among healthy donors. A moderate but significant shortening of TCRB CDR3 length was observed in type 1 diabetes patients in all four CD4+ subsets. Patients with type 1 diabetes made fewer insertions and deleted more nucleotides at VDJ recombination sites, implying thymic rearrangement abnormalities. Because the HLA sub-analyses included only small numbers of individuals, any influence of HLA type on TCRB rearrangement was left unresolved.

From each donor, a single peripheral blood sample of around 120 mL on average was drawn into heparinised tubes. A BD FACSAria II was used to sort naive, central memory, regulatory and stem cell-like memory CD4+ T cells with a panel that included CD45RO, CCR7, CD25, CD127, CD95 and CD27. Every sorted population had a purity above 98%. Right away, PBMCs were isolated by Lymphoprep density gradient centrifugation and were stained directly, with no culture step. So that batch effects would be minimized, each experiment stained and sorted samples in pairs, pairing one healthy donor with one patient. The High Capacity cDNA Reverse Transcription Kit was used to reverse transcribe all of the isolated RNA, meaning that expressed TCRB transcripts were what got sequenced. Naive, central memory and regulatory T cell samples underwent deep immunoSEQ sequencing, averaging approximately 3.3 million total reads per sample. After sorted cells were lysed in RLT buffer, RNA was extracted with DNase-treated RNeasy Micro or Mini kits, with the choice depending on cell number. To prevent cross-contamination, every cell subset was processed on its own, while patient and healthy donor samples were processed together. The immunoSEQ multiplex PCR was used to amplify TCRB sequences from cDNA, yielding 87-bp fragments that span the CDR3 region. The amplicons were sequenced using the Illumina HiSeq platform. In the original analysis: PCR bias was computationally corrected using synthetic template baselines, reads within Hamming distance 2 were collapsed, and singletons that could not be merged were discarded. By aligning reads against IMGT, V, D and J genes, CDR3 length, and insertions or deletions at six rearrangement sites were assigned. Clonotype counts were normalized to sorted cell number within each subset before computing true diversity and Gini coefficients with the tcR R package. The overlap coefficient, calculated on TCRB nucleotide sequences, was used to quantify repertoire sharing. Imported from immuneACCESS, the table was reduced by TCRdb to in-frame sequences with V and J called. These copies leave out some clones; in studies compared against another copy, an unresolved V gene accounts for under half, and the cause of the remainder is not known. V and J calls and clone size are given by that table; D and trimming were obtained from the DNA. The sample includes 310,000 or so clones, with roughly 8% observed a single time. In total, the top ten clones hold under 0.5% of the sample.

V has 3 bases trimmed and J has 3 bases trimmed; junction bases matching no gene number 13. From a lookup of the germline V gene, CDR1 and CDR2 are SNHLY and FYNNEI. The CDR3 measures 17 amino acids from cysteine to phenylalanine. Only the CDR3 region is kept as DNA, spanning 51 bases read in frame from base 1. On this clone: Its antigen is currently not known. Per-nucleotide qualities are absent, and no much larger clonotype sits a single base away.

The specimen was central memory CD4+ T cells from blood. The receptor chain draws on TRBV2 and TRBJ2-7; the central 8 bases match TRBD1. The sequence was obtained from a woman aged 18-29 years in good health. The CDR3 reads as follows: CASSDGQGSPGSYEQYF. The DNA sequence reads TGTGCCAGCAGTGACGGACAGGGCAGCCCTGGGAGCTACGAGCAGTACTTC.